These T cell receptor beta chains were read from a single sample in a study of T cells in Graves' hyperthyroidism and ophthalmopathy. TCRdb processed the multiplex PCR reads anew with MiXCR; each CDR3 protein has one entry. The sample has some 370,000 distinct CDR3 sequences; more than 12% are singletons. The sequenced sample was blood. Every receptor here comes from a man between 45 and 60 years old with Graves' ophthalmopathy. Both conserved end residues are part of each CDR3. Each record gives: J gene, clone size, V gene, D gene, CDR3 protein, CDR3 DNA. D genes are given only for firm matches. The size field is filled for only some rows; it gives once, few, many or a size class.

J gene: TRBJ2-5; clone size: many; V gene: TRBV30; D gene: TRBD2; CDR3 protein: CAWRGSAAGGTQYF; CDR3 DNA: TGTGCCTGGAGGGGTTCCGCCGCGGGGGGGACCCAGTACTTC
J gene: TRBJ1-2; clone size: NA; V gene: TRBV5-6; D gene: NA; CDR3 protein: CASSLGGGGYGYTF; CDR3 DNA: TGTGCCAGCAGCTTGGGTGGGGGAGGTTATGGCTACACCTTC
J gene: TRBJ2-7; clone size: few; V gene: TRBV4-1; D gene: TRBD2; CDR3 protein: CASSQELAGTYEQYF; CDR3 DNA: TGCGCCAGCAGCCAAGAGCTAGCGGGAACCTACGAGCAGTACTTC
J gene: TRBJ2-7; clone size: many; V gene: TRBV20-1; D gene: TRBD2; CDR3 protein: CSLVGTSGYEQYF; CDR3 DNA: TGCAGTTTAGTAGGGACTAGCGGATACGAGCAGTACTTC
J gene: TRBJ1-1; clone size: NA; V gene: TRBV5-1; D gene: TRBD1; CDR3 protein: CASSLEFQGVGTEAFF; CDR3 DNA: TGCGCCAGCAGCTTGGAGTTTCAGGGGGTGGGCACTGAAGCTTTCTTT
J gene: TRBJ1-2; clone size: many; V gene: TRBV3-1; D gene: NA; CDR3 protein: CASSQERTYGYTF; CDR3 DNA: TGTGCCAGCAGCCAAGAACGGACCTATGGCTACACCTTC
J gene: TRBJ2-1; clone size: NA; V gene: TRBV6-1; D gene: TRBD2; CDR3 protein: CASSEQRGYNEQFF; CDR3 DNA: TGTGCCAGCAGTGAACAGCGGGGTTACAATGAGCAGTTCTTC
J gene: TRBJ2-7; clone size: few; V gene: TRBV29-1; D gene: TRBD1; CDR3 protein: CSAGGDRGYEQYF; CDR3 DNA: TGCAGTGCTGGCGGGGACAGGGGCTACGAGCAGTACTTC
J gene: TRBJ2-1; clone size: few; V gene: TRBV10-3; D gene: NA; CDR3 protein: CAISDSSEQFF; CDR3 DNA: TGTGCCATCAGTGATTCCTCTGAGCAGTTCTTC
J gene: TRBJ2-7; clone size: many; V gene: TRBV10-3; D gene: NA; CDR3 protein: CAISNRQGLYEQYF; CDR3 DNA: TGTGCCATCAGTAACAGACAGGGACTCTACGAGCAGTACTTC
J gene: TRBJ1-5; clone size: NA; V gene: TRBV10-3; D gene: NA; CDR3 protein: CAIIEGYRARTFRNQPQHF; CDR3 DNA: TGTGCCATCATTGAGGGATACAGGGCCCGAACGTTCCGCAATCAGCCCCAGCATTTT
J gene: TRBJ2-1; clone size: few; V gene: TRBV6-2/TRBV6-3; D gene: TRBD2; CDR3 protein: CASRKTSAFYNEQFF; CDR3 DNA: TGTGCCAGCAGGAAGACTAGCGCATTCTACAATGAGCAGTTCTTC
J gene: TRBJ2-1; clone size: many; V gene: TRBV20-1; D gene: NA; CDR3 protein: CSVADYNEQFF; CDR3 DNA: TGCAGTGTGGCAGATTACAATGAGCAGTTCTTC
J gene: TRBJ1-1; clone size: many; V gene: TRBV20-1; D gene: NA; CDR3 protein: CSAPGVNTEAFF; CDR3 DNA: TGCAGTGCACCGGGTGTGAACACTGAAGCTTTCTTT
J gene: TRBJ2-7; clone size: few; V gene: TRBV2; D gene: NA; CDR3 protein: CASNRARSYEQYF; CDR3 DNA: TGTGCCAGCAATCGGGCGAGATCTTACGAGCAGTACTTC